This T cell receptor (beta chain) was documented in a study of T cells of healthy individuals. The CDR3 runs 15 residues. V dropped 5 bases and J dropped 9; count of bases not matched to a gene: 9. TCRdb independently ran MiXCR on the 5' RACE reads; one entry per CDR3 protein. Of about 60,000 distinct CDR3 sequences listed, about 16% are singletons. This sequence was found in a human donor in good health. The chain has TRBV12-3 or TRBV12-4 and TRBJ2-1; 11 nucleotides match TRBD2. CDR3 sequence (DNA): TGTGCCAGCAGTCATAGCGGGAGGGCCGTCGGTGAGCAGTTCTTC. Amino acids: CASSHSGRAVGEQFF.